The rows below give T cell receptor beta chains drawn from one sample of a study of beta chain features in type 1 diabetes. Data came from immunoSEQ multiplex PCR; TCRdb stores just in-frame clones and leaves some out. The sample records about 340,000 clones, around 9.3% being singletons. Sequencing was carried out using central memory CD4+ T cells from blood. The receptors were sampled from a man aged 25-45 years with type 1 diabetes. Each CDR3 is given with its conserved first and last residue. Fields, in order: D gene, clone size, J gene, V gene, CDR3 DNA, CDR3 protein. D genes are given only for firm matches. Not every row has a clone size; where given, it reads once, few, many or a size class.

d_call: TRBD1; clone_size: few; j_call: TRBJ1-2; v_call: TRBV6-6; cdr3_nt: TGTGCCAGCAGTAAATCCGGGACAGGGAATGGCTACACCTTC; cdr3_aa: CASSKSGTGNGYTF
d_call: TRBD1; clone_size: -; j_call: TRBJ1-6; v_call: TRBV7-9; cdr3_nt: TGTGCCAGCAGCCCCGGGACAGGGGATTCACCCCTCCACTTT; cdr3_aa: CASSPGTGDSPLHF
d_call: -; clone_size: -; j_call: TRBJ2-7; v_call: TRBV11-2; cdr3_nt: TGTGCCAGCAGCTTAGAAGTGGCCTTCGGAGAGCAGTACTTC; cdr3_aa: CASSLEVAFGEQYF
d_call: -; clone_size: -; j_call: TRBJ1-1; v_call: TRBV7-9; cdr3_nt: TGTGCCAGCAGCCCGTCTTACACTGAAGCTTTCTTT; cdr3_aa: CASSPSYTEAFF
d_call: -; clone_size: few; j_call: TRBJ1-5; v_call: TRBV7-9; cdr3_nt: TGCGCCAGCAGCCAAGATCGAGGTCCCTATCAGCCCCAGCATTTT; cdr3_aa: CASSQDRGPYQPQHF
d_call: -; clone_size: many; j_call: TRBJ2-1; v_call: TRBV15; cdr3_nt: TGTGCCACCAGCGAGAGGGGTGATAACAATGAGCAGTTCTTC; cdr3_aa: CATSERGDNNEQFF
d_call: -; clone_size: -; j_call: TRBJ2-7; v_call: TRBV10-3; cdr3_nt: TGTGCCATCGGGGCCGGGACGGCCTACGAGCAGTACTTC; cdr3_aa: CAIGAGTAYEQYF
d_call: -; clone_size: few; j_call: TRBJ1-5; v_call: TRBV15; cdr3_nt: TGTGCCACCAGCATTGGGACCAATCAGCCCCAGCATTTT; cdr3_aa: CATSIGTNQPQHF
d_call: -; clone_size: few; j_call: TRBJ1-5; v_call: TRBV5-6; cdr3_nt: TGTGCCAGCAGCATAACAGGGAACAATCAGCCCCAGCATTTT; cdr3_aa: CASSITGNNQPQHF
d_call: -; clone_size: -; j_call: TRBJ2-7; v_call: TRBV4-3; cdr3_nt: TGCGCCAGCAGCCAAGATCGCACAAGCTCCTACGAGCAGTACTTC; cdr3_aa: CASSQDRTSSYEQYF
d_call: -; clone_size: many; j_call: TRBJ2-7; v_call: TRBV28; cdr3_nt: TGTGCCAGCAGTAGACACTACTACGAGCAGTACTTC; cdr3_aa: CASSRHYYEQYF
d_call: -; clone_size: -; j_call: TRBJ2-5; v_call: TRBV7-2; cdr3_nt: TGTGCCAGCAGCCCCGAGCAAGAGACCCAGTACTTC; cdr3_aa: CASSPEQETQYF
d_call: TRBD1; clone_size: few; j_call: TRBJ1-5; v_call: TRBV2; cdr3_nt: TGTGCCAGCAGTGGGGACAGGCAGGGCAATCAGCCCCAGCATTTT; cdr3_aa: CASSGDRQGNQPQHF
d_call: TRBD2; clone_size: few; j_call: TRBJ2-5; v_call: TRBV5-1; cdr3_nt: TGCGCCAGCAGCCAGCTAGCGGGGCGAGAGACCCAGTACTTC; cdr3_aa: CASSQLAGRETQYF
d_call: -; clone_size: few; j_call: TRBJ2-6; v_call: TRBV9; cdr3_nt: TGTGCCAGCAGCGATTTCCCCTTAGAGGGGAGAGGGGCCAACGTCCTGACTTTC; cdr3_aa: CASSDFPLEGRGANVLTF
d_call: TRBD1; clone_size: few; j_call: TRBJ1-2; v_call: TRBV7-2; cdr3_nt: TGTGCCAGCAGCGCGAGGGGGACAGGGGCTGGCTACACCTTC; cdr3_aa: CASSARGTGAGYTF
d_call: -; clone_size: few; j_call: TRBJ1-1; v_call: TRBV29-1; cdr3_nt: TGCAGCGTTACGGAGCAGGTCGGCACTGAAGCTTTCTTT; cdr3_aa: CSVTEQVGTEAFF
d_call: TRBD2; clone_size: few; j_call: TRBJ2-1; v_call: TRBV28; cdr3_nt: TGTGCCACCCTGGGGCGGGGGAAAATGATCGAGCAGTTCTTC; cdr3_aa: CATLGRGKMIEQFF
d_call: TRBD1; clone_size: few; j_call: TRBJ2-1; v_call: TRBV7-8; cdr3_nt: TGTGCCAGCAGCACCCGGACAGGGAATGAGCAGTTCTTC; cdr3_aa: CASSTRTGNEQFF
d_call: -; clone_size: -; j_call: TRBJ2-6; v_call: TRBV19; cdr3_nt: TGTGCCACTTCAGTAGGGTCAAACCCTTGGGGGGCCAACGTCCTGACTTTC; cdr3_aa: CATSVGSNPWGANVLTF
d_call: TRBD1; clone_size: few; j_call: TRBJ2-7; v_call: TRBV28; cdr3_nt: TGTGCCAGCAGTCAGGGGGTCTACGAGCAGTACTTC; cdr3_aa: CASSQGVYEQYF
d_call: -; clone_size: -; j_call: TRBJ2-2; v_call: TRBV5-1; cdr3_nt: TGCGCCAGCGCGGACACGAACACCGGGGAGCTGTTTTTT; cdr3_aa: CASADTNTGELFF
d_call: -; clone_size: few; j_call: TRBJ2-4; v_call: TRBV7-2; cdr3_nt: TGTGCCAGCAGCGAACTGCAGGGACTAGCCAAAAACATTCAGTACTTC; cdr3_aa: CASSELQGLAKNIQYF
d_call: TRBD1; clone_size: -; j_call: TRBJ2-1; v_call: TRBV7-9; cdr3_nt: TGTGCCAGCAGCCCAGACAGGGGGCAATACAATGAGCAGTTCTTC; cdr3_aa: CASSPDRGQYNEQFF
d_call: -; clone_size: -; j_call: TRBJ2-7; v_call: TRBV19; cdr3_nt: TGTGCCAGTAGTATCTTCGGGGGCGGCTACGAGCAGTACTTC; cdr3_aa: CASSIFGGGYEQYF
d_call: -; clone_size: few; j_call: TRBJ2-3; v_call: TRBV9; cdr3_nt: TGTGCCAGCAGCGTAGCAGGCGTCGCAGATACGCAGTATTTT; cdr3_aa: CASSVAGVADTQYF
d_call: -; clone_size: many; j_call: TRBJ2-2; v_call: TRBV9; cdr3_nt: TGTGCCAGCAGCCCAAGAGGGGCTGCTACCGGGGAGCTGTTTTTT; cdr3_aa: CASSPRGAATGELFF
d_call: TRBD1; clone_size: few; j_call: TRBJ1-2; v_call: TRBV2; cdr3_nt: TGTGCCAGCAGTCCAGGGACAGTAAGGAACTATGGCTACACCTTC; cdr3_aa: CASSPGTVRNYGYTF
d_call: TRBD2; clone_size: -; j_call: TRBJ2-3; v_call: TRBV7-2; cdr3_nt: TGTGCCAGCAGCCTCGCGGGGGGGTCCACAGATACGCAGTATTTT; cdr3_aa: CASSLAGGSTDTQYF
d_call: -; clone_size: few; j_call: TRBJ2-5; v_call: TRBV2; cdr3_nt: TGTGCCAGCAGTGAACAGACGGAGACCCAGTACTTC; cdr3_aa: CASSEQTETQYF
d_call: TRBD2; clone_size: -; j_call: TRBJ2-7; v_call: TRBV29-1; cdr3_nt: TGCAGCGCTAGGACTAGCGGGTACGAGCAGTACTTC; cdr3_aa: CSARTSGYEQYF
d_call: TRBD2; clone_size: few; j_call: TRBJ2-2; v_call: TRBV7-8; cdr3_nt: TGTGCCAGCAGCTTAGACGGGGGGGCCGTAGCCACCGGGGAGCTGTTTTTT; cdr3_aa: CASSLDGGAVATGELFF
d_call: TRBD1; clone_size: -; j_call: TRBJ1-2; v_call: TRBV28; cdr3_nt: TGTGCCAGCAGTGGGACAGTGTACTTCTATGGCTACACCTTC; cdr3_aa: CASSGTVYFYGYTF
d_call: TRBD1; clone_size: -; j_call: TRBJ2-7; v_call: TRBV7-2; cdr3_nt: TGTGCCAGCAGCTTAGTCCAGGGACAGGGGAACGTCTACGAGCAGTACTTC; cdr3_aa: CASSLVQGQGNVYEQYF
d_call: -; clone_size: -; j_call: TRBJ1-2; v_call: TRBV10-3; cdr3_nt: TGTGCCATCAGTGAGTCGGGGTTACAGGCGCGGCCCTATGGCTACACCTTC; cdr3_aa: CAISESGLQARPYGYTF
d_call: -; clone_size: -; j_call: TRBJ2-7; v_call: TRBV11-2; cdr3_nt: TGTGCCAGCAGTCCGGACAGCCTTTACTACGAGCAGTACTTC; cdr3_aa: CASSPDSLYYEQYF
d_call: -; clone_size: few; j_call: TRBJ1-2; v_call: TRBV2; cdr3_nt: TGTGCCAGCTCCGCCTCGCTGAACTATGGCTACACCTTC; cdr3_aa: CASSASLNYGYTF
d_call: -; clone_size: few; j_call: TRBJ2-3; v_call: TRBV18; cdr3_nt: TGTGCCAGCTCACACAGGGACGGCACAGATACGCAGTATTTT; cdr3_aa: CASSHRDGTDTQYF